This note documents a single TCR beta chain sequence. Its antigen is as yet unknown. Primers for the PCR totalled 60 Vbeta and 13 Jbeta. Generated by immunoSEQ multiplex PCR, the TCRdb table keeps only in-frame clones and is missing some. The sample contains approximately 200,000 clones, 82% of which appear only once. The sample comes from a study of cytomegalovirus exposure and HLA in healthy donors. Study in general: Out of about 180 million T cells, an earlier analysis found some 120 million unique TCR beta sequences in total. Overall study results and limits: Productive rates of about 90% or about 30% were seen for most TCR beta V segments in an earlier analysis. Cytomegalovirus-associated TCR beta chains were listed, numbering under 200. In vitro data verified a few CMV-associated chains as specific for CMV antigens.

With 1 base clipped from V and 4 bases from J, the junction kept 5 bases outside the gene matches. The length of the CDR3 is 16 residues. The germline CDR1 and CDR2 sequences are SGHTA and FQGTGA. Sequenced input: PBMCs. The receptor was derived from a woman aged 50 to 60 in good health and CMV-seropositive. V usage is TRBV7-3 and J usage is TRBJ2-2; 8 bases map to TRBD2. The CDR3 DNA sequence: TGTGCCAGCAGCTTAAAAGCGGGAGTGAGCACCGGGGAGCTGTTTTTT. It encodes CASSLKAGVSTGELFF.